This TCR beta chain came from a study of blood T cell repertoires in COVID-19. Study-wide background: Acute and convalescent COVID-19 samples came from the United States, Italy and Spain.

V was clipped by 6 bases and J by 1 base; unmatched bases: 12. The CDR3 is made up of 16 amino acids. Per the germline V gene, CDR1 is SGHRS and CDR2 is YFSETQ. A single count supports this clone. In the original processing: Estimation of nucleated cell counts was performed using reference gene primer amplification. Only in-frame clones appear in the TCRdb table, and some are missing; sequencing was by immunoSEQ multiplex PCR. That table is the source of V, J and clone size, and D and trimming were worked out from the DNA. The data hold 100,000 to 120,000 clones, with around 90% observed a single time.

The TCR comes from a human donor in a cohort sampled during active COVID-19. Sequencing was done on a sample of peripheral blood. This chain connects TRBV5-1 to TRBJ1-1; 7 bases match TRBD1. The CDR3 protein is CASNLRQGGTNTEAFF. The DNA of the CDR3 is TGCGCCAGCAACCTTAGACAGGGCGGGACGAACACTGAAGCTTTCTTT.